Shown below are 30 T cell receptor beta chains from a single sample sequenced in a study of shared clonotypes between healthy human individuals. The data were produced by immunoSEQ multiplex PCR, yet TCRdb's version contains in-frame clones alone and is incomplete. The sample lists about 510,000 clones, 75% to 80% seen once, with roughly an eighth in the top ten. The sample comprised PBMCs. The receptors were sampled from a woman in her 40s in good health. Some clones in this sample may be carry-over from other donors' samples.

The rearrangement uses TRBV4-1 and TRBJ2-7, with a weak D call TRBD2 (5 bases). This CDR3 comprises 13 residues. Germline CDR1 MGHRA, CDR2 YSYEKL. Trimming shortened V by 4 bases and J by 5 bases, and 12 bases separated the two germline ends. CDR3 nucleotide sequence: TGCGCCAGCAGCCGAACACTAGACCACGAGCAGTACTTC. Translation: CASSRTLDHEQYF.

This clone was counted a few times. The chain is built from TRBV9 and TRBJ2-2, with D perhaps TRBD2 (5 bases). There are 14 residues in the CDR3. Germline V gives CDR1 SGDLS, CDR2 YYNGEE. Trimming shortened V by 0 bases and J by 6 bases, and 9 bases separated the two germline ends. The CDR3 is CASSVDSVPGELFF. CDR3 DNA: TGTGCCAGCAGCGTAGATAGCGTCCCCGGGGAGCTGTTTTTT. Looking up the rest from reference TRBV9 and TRBJ2-2 gives the full variable domain: DSGVTQTPKHLITATGQRVTLRCSPRSGDLSVYWYQQSLDQGLQFLIQYYNGEERAKGNILERFSAQQFPDLHSELNLSSLELGDSALYFCASSVDSVPGELFFGEGSRLTVL.

V gene TRBV11-3 combines with J gene TRBJ2-3; TRBD1 matches 10 bases. This CDR3 is built from 15 residues. CDR1 and CDR2 (germline): SGHNT, YENEEA. Trimming cost V 4 bases and J 4 bases; bases outside gene matches: 5. As DNA, the CDR3 is TGTGCCAGCAGCTCGACAGGGGGCGCGTCAGATACGCAGTATTTT. Protein product: CASSSTGGASDTQYF. The whole variable domain, remainder taken from reference TRBV11-3 and TRBJ2-3, is EAGVVQSPRYKIIEKKQPVAFWCNPISGHNTLYWYLQNLGQGPELLIRYENEEAVDDSQLPKDRFSAERLKGVDSTLKIQPAELGDSAVYLCASSSTGGASDTQYFGPGTRLTVL.

A few counts support this clone. The V call is TRBV10-1, the J call TRBJ2-1, with 7 positions matching TRBD2. The CDR3 contains 14 residues. J gave up 3 bases and V 4 bases, and 3 bases lay outside the gene matches. Germline CDR1 WNHNN, CDR2 SYGVQD (reference sequence). The CDR3 here is CASSATGGYNEQFF. The CDR3 DNA reads as TGCGCCAGCAGTGCCACGGGAGGCTACAATGAGCAGTTCTTC.

The chain has TRBV10-3 and TRBJ2-7; D possibly matches TRBD1 or TRBD2 (5 bases each). CDR3 length: 15 amino acids. Germline CDR1 and CDR2: ENHRY and SYGVKD. The ends were cut back, 0 bases at V and 0 bases at J, with 9 bases in the middle. Here the CDR3 DNA reads TGTGCCATCAGTGAGTCGGCAGGGAGCTCCTACGAGCAGTACTTC. The encoded protein is CAISESAGSSYEQYF.

The rearrangement uses TRBV6-1 and TRBJ2-7, with D possibly being TRBD1 or TRBD2 (5 bases each). CDR3 length: 15 amino acids. The germline V gene encodes CDR1 MNHNS and CDR2 SASEGT. Deletions cut 6 bases from V and 5 bases from J, with 20 bases between. Here the CDR3 reads CASSRDGGGRDEQYF. The DNA for the CDR3 is TGTGCCAGCAGCCGAGATGGTGGGGGTCGAGACGAGCAGTACTTC.

The rearrangement uses TRBV4-2 and TRBJ2-7; 10 nucleotides align to TRBD2. From germline, CDR1 is LGHNA and CDR2 YNFKEQ. J gave up 4 bases and V 4 bases, and 4 bases lay outside the gene matches. This CDR3 is 14 amino acids long. CDR3 loop: CASSRELAGYEQYF. In nucleotides, the CDR3 is TGTGCCAGCAGCCGGGAACTAGCGGGATACGAGCAGTACTTC.

The chain joins TRBV5-1 to TRBJ2-1, with 8 positions matching TRBD2. With 5 bases clipped from V and 7 bases from J, the junction kept 5 bases outside the gene matches. Looked up from germline, CDR1 is SGHRS and CDR2 is YFSETQ. The CDR3 consists of 13 residues. CDR3 amino acids: CASRRGERNEQFF. In DNA, the CDR3 is TGCGCCAGCAGGCGGGGGGAGCGGAATGAGCAGTTCTTC.

This clone appeared a single time. Other DNA sequences in the same sample also yield this CDR3. Written as DNA, the CDR3 is TGTGCCAGCAGCGTAGCCGGGACAGGGGGCACTGAAGCTTTCTTT. Its translation: CASSVAGTGGTEAFF. This chain joins TRBV9 and TRBJ1-1; 11 bases agree with TRBD1. Per germline, CDR1 SGDLS and CDR2 YYNGEE. Trimming took 0 bases from V and 4 from J; bases not matched to a gene: 2. The CDR3 runs 15 residues.

The gene calls are TRBV25-1 and TRBJ2-1, with 8 bases matching TRBD2. The CDR3 runs 16 residues. V lost 1 base and J lost 7; bases outside the gene matches: 9. The germline gives CDR1 MGHDK, CDR2 SYGVNS. The CDR3: CASSEFGRAHGNEQFF. CDR3 bases: TGTGCCAGCAGTGAATTCGGGAGGGCCCATGGAAATGAGCAGTTCTTC. The variable domain in full, completed from reference TRBV25-1 and TRBJ2-1, reads EADIYQTPRYLVIGTGKKITLECSQTMGHDKMYWYQQDPGMELHLIHYSYGVNSTEKGDLSSESTVSRIRTEHFPLTLESARPSHTSQYLCASSEFGRAHGNEQFFGPGTRLTVL.

This chain joins TRBV5-1 and TRBJ2-3, with TRBD1 matching over 7 bases. CDR1 and CDR2 (germline): SGHRS, YFSETQ. J was trimmed by 6 bases and V by 3 bases; bases with no gene match: 7. There are 14 residues in the CDR3. The CDR3 spells CASSSGQPIDTQYF. CDR3 DNA: TGCGCCAGCAGCTCGGGACAGCCGATCGATACGCAGTATTTT.

The V call is TRBV5-8, the J call TRBJ1-3; D is possibly TRBD1 (6 bases). Germline V CDR1 and CDR2: SGHTS, YDEGEE. Trimming took off 4 bases at V and 4 bases at J, with 15 bases between the two ends. This CDR3 is 15 amino acids long. Written as DNA, the CDR3 is TGTGCCAGCAGCCTGCGAGGGGGGAAAGGAAACACCATATATTTT. Protein product: CASSLRGGKGNTIYF.

This clone turned up a few times. The chain links TRBV4-1 to TRBJ1-2, with D hard to call. V lost 6 bases to trimming and J lost 3 bases, with 17 bases between them. The length of the CDR3 is 15 residues. CDR1 is MGHRA and CDR2 is YSYEKL in the germline V gene. The CDR3 loop reads CASRDFRSLDYGYTF. The CDR3 DNA reads TGCGCCAGCAGGGACTTTCGGTCCCTCGACTATGGCTACACCTTC.

V is TRBV7-2 and J is TRBJ2-3; no clear D. Germline-derived CDR1 and CDR2 are SGHTA and FQGNSA. The germline V and J ends were trimmed by 2 bases and 0 bases, with 15 bases remaining between them. The CDR3 is 17 residues long. CDR3: CASSLFLLPDSTDTQYF. CDR3 DNA sequence: TGTGCCAGCAGCTTATTTCTCCTTCCCGATAGCACAGATACGCAGTATTTT.

This clone has just one count. J is TRBJ2-7 and V is TRBV11-2; 7 bases align to TRBD1. This CDR3 region has 14 residues. V lost 2 bases to trimming and J lost 1 base; unmatched junction nucleotides: 2. Per germline, CDR1 SGHAT and CDR2 FQNNGV. Written as DNA, the CDR3 is TGTGCCAGCAGCTTAAGGGGACAGTCCTACGAGCAGTACTTC. Protein product: CASSLRGQSYEQYF.

This clone was found once. This rearrangement joins TRBV18 to TRBJ2-3; D perhaps matches TRBD2 (5 bases). The CDR3 totals 14 residues. V shed 4 bases and J shed 0 bases, with 8 bases lying between them. CDR1 KGHSH and CDR2 LQKENI come from the germline V gene. This chain's CDR3 is CASSLGSSTDTQYF. The CDR3 region has the DNA TGTGCCAGCTCACTGGGGAGCAGCACAGATACGCAGTATTTT.

The gene calls are TRBV19 and TRBJ2-3; 7 positions agree with TRBD1. The germline CDR1 and CDR2 sequences are LNHDA and SQIVND (reference sequence). V gave up 4 bases and J gave up 2 bases; unmatched junction bases: 9. The CDR3 has 16 residues. The CDR3 nucleotides read TGTGCCAGTAGTACCCTCCGGGGACAGAACACAGATACGCAGTATTTT. Translated: CASSTLRGQNTDTQYF.

This clone was recorded only once. The chain couples TRBV9 to TRBJ2-3; D unclear. CDR3 length equals 14 residues. Germline assignment: CDR1 SGDLS and CDR2 YYNGEE. V lost 0 bases, J lost 6 bases, and 11 bases lay in between. The CDR3 is CASSVVSQSDTQYF. The CDR3 DNA sequence: TGTGCCAGCAGCGTAGTTTCACAAAGTGATACGCAGTATTTT.

J is TRBJ2-3 and V is TRBV7-3; D is uncertain. This CDR3 has 15 residues. CDR1 and CDR2 from the germline V gene are SGHTA and FQGTGA. Trimming pared 5 bases from V and 0 bases from J, leaving 12 bases between. The CDR3 reads CASSRLLASTDTQYF. The DNA for the CDR3 is TGTGCCAGCAGCCGACTCCTCGCTAGCACAGATACGCAGTATTTT. Combining the CDR3 with reference TRBV7-3 and TRBJ2-3 gives the whole variable domain GAGVSQTPSNKVTEKGKYVELRCDPISGHTALYWYRQSLGQGPEFLIYFQGTGAADDSGLPNDRFFAVRPEGSVSTLKIQRTERGDSAVYLCASSRLLASTDTQYFGPGTRLTVL.

The J gene is TRBJ2-5, the V gene TRBV30; 8 bases are shared with TRBD2. Germline V CDR1 and CDR2: GTSNPN, SVGIG (reference sequence). Trimming removed 8 bases from V and 1 base from J; junction bases left unmatched: 6. This CDR3 spans 13 amino acids. Here the CDR3 DNA reads TGTGCCCGCCGGGAGGGGGGCCAAGAGACCCAGTACTTC. This encodes CARREGGQETQYF.

This rearrangement joins TRBV11-2 to TRBJ2-7, with a weak D call TRBD1 (6 bases). V gave up 4 bases and J gave up 2 bases, with 15 bases separating them. This CDR3 comprises 15 residues. The V gene's germline CDR1 is SGHAT and CDR2 FQNNGV. The CDR3 DNA follows: TGTGCCAGCAGCTCCCCCGGGACATTTCCCTACGAGCAGTACTTC. As protein: CASSSPGTFPYEQYF.

The chain couples TRBV28 to TRBJ2-2; maybe TRBD2 (6 bases). Deletions cut 0 bases from V and 0 bases from J, with 8 bases between. The CDR3 has 16 amino acids. Germline assignment: CDR1 MDHEN and CDR2 SYDVKM. For the CDR3, the DNA is TGTGCCAGCAGTTTATGGGGCGGGACGAACACCGGGGAGCTGTTTTTT. This codes for CASSLWGGTNTGELFF. Combining the CDR3 with reference TRBV28 and TRBJ2-2 gives the whole variable domain DVKVTQSSRYLVKRTGEKVFLECVQDMDHENMFWYRQDPGLGLRLIYFSYDVKMKEKGDIPEGYSVSREKKERFSLILESASTNQTSMYLCASSLWGGTNTGELFFGEGSRLTVL.

V usage is TRBV28 and J usage is TRBJ1-5, with 8 bases lining up with TRBD1. Germline-derived CDR1 and CDR2 are MDHEN and SYDVKM. The CDR3 runs 18 residues. V shed 6 bases and J 3 bases; nucleotides not matched to a gene: 16. The CDR3 DNA sequence: TGTGCCAGCAGCCCTTCTTTGGGACAGGCGGTCGACAATCAGCCCCAGCATTTT. Residues: CASSPSLGQAVDNQPQHF.

The chain uses TRBV5-1 and TRBJ1-1, with 7 bases aligning to TRBD1. Germline V gene data show CDR1 as SGHRS and CDR2 as YFSETQ. Losses at the gene ends were 5 bases for V and 1 base for J; bases not matched to a gene: 8. This CDR3 spans 15 amino acids. CDR3 sequence (DNA): TGCGCCAGCAGTTCGACCGGGACAGCGAACACTGAAGCTTTCTTT. This encodes CASSSTGTANTEAFF.

This sequence joins TRBV1 and TRBJ1-1; the D segment call TRBD1 is taken from the table without a DNA check. TRBV1 is noted as a pseudogene. This CDR3 contains 15 residues. The CDR3 nucleotides read TGCACCAGCAGCAGAGCCGGGACAGAAAACACTGAAGCTTTCTTT. This encodes CTSSRAGTENTEAFF.

The rearrangement links TRBV29-1 to TRBJ1-2; D not resolved. Trimming shortened V by 4 bases and J by 5 bases, and 17 bases separated the two germline ends. Germline CDR1 and CDR2: SQVTM and ANQGSEA. The CDR3 is 14 residues long. The CDR3 DNA sequence: TGCAGCGTTGGGTCCGGACGATGGCGATATGGCTACACCTTC. This sequence encodes CSVGSGRWRYGYTF.

V gene TRBV5-6 combines with J gene TRBJ1-2; tentatively, D is TRBD1 (5 bases). CDR3 size: 19 residues. Germline V gene sequence: CDR1 SGHDT, CDR2 YYEEEE. V was shortened by 3 bases and J by 4 bases, with 28 bases between the two germline ends. The CDR3 sequence: CASSSRRDGTPREIYGYTF. Here the CDR3 DNA reads TGTGCCAGCAGCTCGCGTAGGGACGGGACGCCTAGGGAGATCTATGGCTACACCTTC.

The chain is built from TRBV7-9 and TRBJ1-1; tentative D call: TRBD1 (5 bases). This CDR3 comprises 15 residues. The V and J ends lost 2 bases and 4 bases respectively, with 14 bases between them. Germline CDR1 and CDR2: SEHNR and FQNEAQ (reference sequence). In DNA, the CDR3 is TGTGCCAGCAGCTTATTGGAGGGACTTAGCACTGAAGCTTTCTTT. The encoded protein is CASSLLEGLSTEAFF.

The rearrangement uses TRBV7-2 and TRBJ2-5; no clear D. V was pared by 5 bases and J by 2 bases, with 0 bases between. This CDR3 is 10 amino acids long. CDR1 SGHTA and CDR2 FQGNSA come from the germline V gene. The CDR3, as DNA: TGTGCCAGCAGCCAAGAGACCCAGTACTTC. Its translation: CASSQETQYF.

This clone was counted a few times. This chain uses TRBV5-1 with TRBJ2-7, with 9 bases that match TRBD1. Trimming took 4 bases from V and 4 from J; bases not matched to a gene: 6. Looked up from germline, CDR1 is SGHRS and CDR2 is YFSETQ. This CDR3 region has 14 residues. The CDR3 coding sequence is TGCGCCAGCAGCCCGACAGGGGGGGGGTACGAGCAGTACTTC. This encodes CASSPTGGGYEQYF.